This entry lists 9 T cell receptor beta chains sequenced from one sample in a study of blood T cell repertoires in COVID-19. Assay used: immunoSEQ multiplex PCR; TCRdb lists only in-frame clones, some missing. Among 540,000 or so clones listed, roughly nine tenths were seen once. The sequenced sample was peripheral blood. The receptors stem from a woman in her forties or fifties with COVID-19, enrolled during active disease.

The chain carries TRBV6-5 and TRBJ2-7; 11 bases agree with TRBD1. The length of the CDR3 is 13 residues. Germline CDR1 is MNHEY and CDR2 is SVGAGI. V shed 4 bases and J 7 bases; nucleotides not matched to a gene: 3. CDR3 loop: CASSWDRGGEQYF. The CDR3 DNA reads as TGTGCCAGCAGTTGGGACAGGGGGGGGGAGCAGTACTTC.

The V and J genes are TRBV15 and TRBJ1-1; no definite D call. Trimming stripped 5 bases from V and 1 base from J, with 11 bases between. The CDR3 is 14 residues long. Germline-derived CDR1 and CDR2 are LNHNV and YYDKDF (reference sequence). CDR3 sequence reads: CATSYARGNTEAFF. CDR3 coding DNA: TGTGCCACCAGCTATGCCCGGGGGAACACTGAAGCTTTCTTT.

The chain is built from TRBV4-1 and TRBJ1-6, with a possible D match to TRBD1 (6 bases). The CDR3 is 17 residues long. Deletions cut 4 bases from V and 9 bases from J, with 22 bases between. Germline V lookup: CDR1 MGHRA, CDR2 YSYEKL. The chain's CDR3 is CASSRQDQSAEFSPLHF. CDR3 nucleotide sequence: TGCGCCAGCAGCCGACAGGATCAGTCGGCGGAATTTTCACCCCTCCACTTT.

J is TRBJ1-5 and V is TRBV7-2; 7 positions match TRBD1. CDR3 length: 14 amino acids. Germline CDR1 reads SGHTA; CDR2 reads FQGNSA. V lost 5 bases to trimming and J lost 5 bases; unmatched junction nucleotides: 6. The CDR3 coding sequence is TGTGCCAGCAGCCGGGGACAGATGTATCAGCCCCAGCATTTT. Translated, it gives CASSRGQMYQPQHF.

This clone was recorded once. The chain is built from TRBV12-3 or TRBV12-4 and TRBJ1-1, with a possible D match to TRBD1 (6 bases). Trimming took off 7 bases at V and 6 bases at J, with 9 bases between the two ends. The CDR3 runs 11 residues. The chain's CDR3 is CASTPGAEAFF. As DNA, the CDR3 is TGTGCCAGCACCCCAGGGGCTGAAGCTTTCTTT.

The chain links TRBV9 to TRBJ1-1, with TRBD1 as a possible D gene (5 bases). This CDR3 has 15 residues. V lost 0 bases, J lost 4 bases, and 13 bases lay in between. Germline CDR1 SGDLS, CDR2 YYNGEE. This CDR3 is CASSVDGALGTEAFF. DNA of the CDR3: TGTGCCAGCAGCGTAGATGGGGCCTTGGGCACTGAAGCTTTCTTT.

The rearrangement uses TRBV5-6 and TRBJ2-3; TRBD2 agrees at 7 bases. The germline CDR1 and CDR2 sequences are SGHDT and YYEEEE. Losses at the gene ends were 2 bases for V and 2 bases for J; bases not matched to a gene: 8. The CDR3 is 16 amino acids. In nucleotides, the CDR3 is TGTGCCAGCAGCTTCCCCGCAGCGGGGTTCACAGATACGCAGTATTTT. Translated, it gives CASSFPAAGFTDTQYF.

The rearrangement links TRBV5-6 to TRBJ1-2; the D gene is possibly TRBD1 (6 bases). In germline, CDR1 is SGHDT, CDR2 YYEEEE. The CDR3 spans 14 residues. Trimming cost V 0 bases and J 2 bases, with 8 bases left between them. The CDR3, as DNA: TGTGCCAGCAGCTTGGGAAGGGGGAACTATGGCTACACCTTC. Amino acid sequence: CASSLGRGNYGYTF.

The V call is TRBV6-1, the J call TRBJ1-1; 8 nucleotides align to TRBD1. The germline V gene has CDR1 MNHNS and CDR2 SASEGT. V was clipped by 2 bases and J by 4 bases; unmatched bases: 6. This CDR3 has 15 residues. CDR3 DNA: TGTGCCAGCAGTGAACAGGGGGCCGGGAGCACTGAAGCTTTCTTT. Translated: CASSEQGAGSTEAFF.